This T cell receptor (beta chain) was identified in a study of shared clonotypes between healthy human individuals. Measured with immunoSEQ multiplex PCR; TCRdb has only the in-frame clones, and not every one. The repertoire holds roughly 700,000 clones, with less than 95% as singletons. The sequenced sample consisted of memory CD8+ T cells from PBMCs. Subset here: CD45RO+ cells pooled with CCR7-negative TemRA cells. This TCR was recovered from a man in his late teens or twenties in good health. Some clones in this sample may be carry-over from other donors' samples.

The CDR3 region is CATTTIPYRSGNQPQHF. CDR3 in DNA: TGTGCCACCACCACGATCCCCTATCGCTCGGGCAATCAGCCCCAGCATTTT. V and J are TRBV28 and TRBJ1-5; D is undetermined. The V gene lost 10 bases and the J gene lost 2 bases, with 24 bases spanning the gap. The CDR3 runs to 17 residues. The germline V gene encodes CDR1 MDHEN and CDR2 SYDVKM.